The 18 T cell receptor beta chains given below trace back to one sample, sequenced in a study of cytomegalovirus exposure and HLA in healthy donors. The primer mix had 60 Vbeta and 13 Jbeta primers. Data came from immunoSEQ multiplex PCR; TCRdb stores just in-frame clones and leaves some out. Its clone listing holds about 88,000 clones. Sequencing input: PBMCs. The receptors originated from a girl under 18 in good health and CMV-seropositive.

The chain is built from TRBV5-1 and TRBJ2-7; the match to TRBD2 covers 13 bases. This CDR3 is built from 15 residues. The V and J ends lost 3 bases and 6 bases, in that order; junction bases with no gene match: 6. Germline CDR1 is SGHRS and CDR2 is YFSETQ. The CDR3 loop is CASSYGTSGVLEQYV. CDR3 DNA: TGCGCCAGCAGCTACGGGACTAGCGGGGTTCTCGAGCAGTACGTC.

The gene calls are TRBV2 and TRBJ2-2, with 8 bases lining up with TRBD2. This CDR3 region has 15 residues. Trimming cost V 5 bases and J 4 bases; bases outside gene matches: 6. Germline V gene lookup returns CDR1 SNHLY and CDR2 FYNNEI. The CDR3 bases are TGTGCCAGCAGTCCGAGCGGGGGTGGCACCGGGGAGCTGTTTTTT. Translation gives CASSPSGGGTGELFF. The variable domain in full, with the rest retrieved from reference TRBV2 and TRBJ2-2, is EPEVTQTPSHQVTQMGQEVILRCVPISNHLYFYWYRQILGQKVEFLVSFYNNEISEKSEIFDDQFSVERPDGSNFTLKIRSTKLEDSAMYFCASSPSGGGTGELFFGEGSRLTVL.

V usage is TRBV4-1 and J usage is TRBJ1-2; 9 bases agree with TRBD1. The CDR3 has 16 residues. The junction had 9 bases not matched to a gene; V was cut back by 0 bases and J by 7 bases. Germline CDR1 is MGHRA and CDR2 is YSYEKL. The CDR3 sequence is CASSQDTGQGLFGYTF. Here the CDR3 DNA reads TGCGCCAGCAGCCAAGATACGGGACAGGGTTTGTTTGGCTACACCTTC.

The rearrangement joins TRBV5-1 to TRBJ2-7, with 9 bases matching TRBD1. V dropped 3 bases and J dropped 3; count of bases not matched to a gene: 10. Germline CDR1 and CDR2: SGHRS and YFSETQ. This CDR3 has 16 residues. The CDR3 DNA reads as TGCGCCAGCAGCTCCCCCCGGACAGGGGCCCACTACGAGCAGTACTTC. Its translation is CASSSPRTGAHYEQYF.

The rearrangement uses TRBV7-9 and TRBJ1-5; TRBD1 is a possible D gene (5 bases). The CDR3 spans 15 residues. Germline V gene sequence: CDR1 SEHNR, CDR2 FQNEAQ (reference sequence). V gave up 5 bases and J gave up 6 bases, with 17 bases separating them. The CDR3, as DNA: TGTGCCAGCAGCCACAGTCAGGGTGTGGGTCAGCCCCAGCATTTT. Residues: CASSHSQGVGQPQHF.

The chain couples TRBV10-3 to TRBJ1-1, with D uncertain. Germline CDR1 reads ENHRY; CDR2 reads SYGVKD. V lost 10 bases and J 0 bases, leaving 12 bases between the germline ends. CDR3 length equals 13 residues. The CDR3 DNA reads as TGTGCCACAAGACTGGAGATGAACACTGAAGCTTTCTTT. Its translation: CATRLEMNTEAFF.

The V and J genes are TRBV11-3 and TRBJ2-2; D not resolved. The CDR3 length is 15 residues. With 0 bases removed from V and 2 bases from J, the gap between germline ends came to 7 bases. Germline lookup yields CDR1 SGHNT and CDR2 YENEEA. CDR3 DNA sequence: TGTGCCAGCAGCTTAGACCAGACTAACACCGGGGAGCTGTTTTTT. Translating it yields CASSLDQTNTGELFF.

With respect to this clone: A read error may produce the germline difference seen at one junction end. The genes are TRBV7-9 and TRBJ1-4, with D unclear. This CDR3 has 13 residues. Germline loops: CDR1 SEHNR, CDR2 FQNEAQ (reference sequence). Here the CDR3 DNA reads TGTGCCAGCAGCTTAGGGTTACAATCCCTTCCTGTTTTT. Protein sequence: CASSLGLQSLPVF.

The chain couples TRBV5-6 to TRBJ1-2; no clear D. The CDR3 contains 15 residues. The germline CDR1 and CDR2 sequences are SGHDT and YYEEEE. V lost 4 bases, J lost 5 bases, and 18 bases lay in between. CDR3 in amino acids: CASSTEEHPRYGYTF. In DNA, the CDR3 is TGTGCCAGCAGCACGGAGGAGCACCCAAGATATGGCTACACCTTC.

V gene TRBV4-3 combines with J gene TRBJ2-4; a weak D match, TRBD2 (6 bases). The V gene's germline CDR1 is LGHNA and CDR2 YSLEER. The CDR3 spans 16 residues. V was clipped by 0 bases and J by 4 bases, with 13 bases between them. The CDR3 bases are TGCGCCAGCAGCCAAGACTGGGGTGGGGGGAAAAACATTCAGTACTTC. It translates to CASSQDWGGGKNIQYF.

The genes are TRBV2 and TRBJ2-1; 8 bases line up with TRBD1. Germline CDR1 SNHLY, CDR2 FYNNEI. The CDR3 sequence is 14 residues long. Trimming cost V 8 bases and J 6 bases; bases outside gene matches: 9. CDR3 coding DNA: TGTGCCAGCTTCGCCGGGACAGGTGTCAATGAGCAGTTCTTC. Protein product: CASFAGTGVNEQFF.

The rearrangement links TRBV5-1 to TRBJ2-5; TRBD2 agrees at 9 bases. Per germline, CDR1 SGHRS and CDR2 YFSETQ. Trimming cost V 1 base and J 0 bases; bases outside gene matches: 4. This CDR3 comprises 16 residues. CDR3 region: CASSLKLAGDQETQYF. CDR3 coding DNA: TGCGCCAGCAGCTTGAAGTTAGCGGGGGACCAAGAGACCCAGTACTTC.

The chain joins TRBV2 to TRBJ1-5; the D is unclear. There are 15 residues in the CDR3. Germline loops: CDR1 SNHLY, CDR2 FYNNEI. V shed 1 base and J shed 7 bases, with 14 bases lying between them. CDR3 sequence: CASSEGRTGGQPQHF. The CDR3 coding sequence is TGTGCCAGCAGTGAAGGGAGGACCGGCGGACAGCCCCAGCATTTT.

This sequence joins TRBV7-2 and TRBJ1-1, with 8 bases that match TRBD1. Germline CDR1 is SGHTA and CDR2 is FQGNSA. V lost 5 bases, J lost 2 bases, and 10 bases stayed unmatched. The CDR3 contains 16 residues. The CDR3 protein is CASSPPGQGLNTEAFF. CDR3 coding DNA: TGTGCCAGCAGCCCGCCCGGACAGGGCTTAAACACTGAAGCTTTCTTT.

The rearrangement uses TRBV9 and TRBJ2-1; the D gene is possibly TRBD2 (7 bases). Germline loops: CDR1 SGDLS, CDR2 YYNGEE. V gave up 6 bases and J gave up 7 bases, with 17 bases separating them. The CDR3 is made up of 14 amino acids. DNA of the CDR3: TGTGCCAGCAACCCGCGGGGGCGCTCTAATGAGCAGTTCTTC. Its translation is CASNPRGRSNEQFF.

The chain employs TRBV7-9 and TRBJ2-7; maybe TRBD2 (6 bases). V shed 2 bases and J shed 0 bases, with 23 bases lying between them. The CDR3 runs 19 residues. Germline CDR1 is SEHNR and CDR2 is FQNEAQ (reference sequence). CDR3 region: CASSLSGGNPEVSSYEQYF. CDR3 bases: TGTGCCAGCAGCTTAAGTGGAGGGAACCCCGAGGTGAGCTCCTACGAGCAGTACTTC.

The J gene is TRBJ1-2, the V gene TRBV28, with TRBD1 matching 9 bases. The CDR3 contains 14 residues. CDR1 and CDR2 from the germline V gene are MDHEN and SYDVKM. V lost 7 bases to trimming and J lost 7 bases; unmatched junction nucleotides: 10. The DNA for the CDR3 is TGTGCCAGCAACTATAGGACAGGGGTGGCTGGCTACACCTTC. The encoded protein is CASNYRTGVAGYTF.

V is TRBV6-6 and J is TRBJ2-7, with no clear D. V lost 4 bases to trimming and J lost 5 bases, with 15 bases between them. The CDR3 length is 14 residues. The germline gives CDR1 MNHNY, CDR2 SVGAGI (reference sequence). CDR3 DNA sequence: TGTGCCAGCAGTTCCATCCAGTTCTTGGACGAGCAGTACTTC. This gives the protein CASSSIQFLDEQYF.